This T cell receptor (beta chain) emerged from a study of shared clonotypes between healthy human individuals. On this clone itself: Its specificity is unknown.

Sequencing was at deep level. For every subset, genomic DNA was evenly distributed across several immunoSEQ plates. About 33,000 T cell genomes (around 190 ng DNA) went into each sorted-subset replicate. Assay used: immunoSEQ multiplex PCR; TCRdb lists only in-frame clones, some missing. This table holds some 550,000 clones, more than 95% found once. V lost 5 bases to trimming and J lost 4 bases, with 12 bases between them. This CDR3 is built from 14 residues. The germline V gene encodes CDR1 SGHRS and CDR2 YFSETQ. Findings and caveats of the study: Clonotypes which were not shared had lower generation probabilities than clonotypes that all four donors shared.

This receptor was identified in a woman aged 25 to 39 in good health. Material for sequencing was naive CD4+ T cells sorted from blood. The subset: CD45RA+ positively selected. The rearrangement links TRBV5-1 to TRBJ2-2, with D possibly TRBD2 on 6 matching bases. The DNA of the CDR3 is TGCGCCAGCAGAGGGACTGGTTCCACCGGGGAGCTGTTTTTT. It encodes CASRGTGSTGELFF.